The source of this T cell receptor beta chain is a study of blood T cell repertoires in COVID-19. Study information: T cells, B-cell-depleted T cells, or PBMCs supplied cDNA or gDNA.

The ends lost 0 bases at V and 9 bases at J; junction bases unmatched: 4. There are 13 residues in the CDR3. Per germline, CDR1 SGDLS and CDR2 YYNGEE. Authors' data handling: Amplification of reference gene primers was used by the study to estimate nucleated cell counts. Only in-frame clones appear in the TCRdb table, and some are missing; sequencing was by immunoSEQ multiplex PCR. Clone size and the V and J calls come from that table; the DNA yielded D and trimming. The sample lists some 170,000 clones; over 80% were seen once. The V gene is TRBV9, the J gene TRBJ1-1; 8 positions agree with TRBD1. Source material: peripheral blood. This TCR was recovered from a woman aged 45 to 65 with acute or convalescent COVID-19. The CDR3 is CASSVASGGQAFF. The CDR3, as DNA: TGTGCCAGCAGCGTAGCTTCAGGGGGCCAAGCTTTCTTT.